This passage covers 15 T cell receptor beta chains from one sample sequenced in a study of shared clonotypes between healthy human individuals. The data were produced by immunoSEQ multiplex PCR, yet TCRdb's version contains in-frame clones alone and is incomplete. The table shows some 1,600,000 clones, with under 99% occurring only once. Sequenced sample: naive CD4+ T cells sorted from blood. As for subset: CD45RA+ positively selected. Source of these receptors: a man aged 25 to 40 in good health.

The chain employs TRBV19 and TRBJ2-3; 7 bases line up with TRBD2. V lost 4 bases to trimming and J lost 6 bases; unmatched junction nucleotides: 7. Germline CDR1 is LNHDA and CDR2 is SQIVND (reference sequence). The CDR3 is made up of 14 amino acids. CDR3 loop: CASSNEGGPDTQYF. The CDR3 DNA reads TGTGCCAGTAGTAACGAGGGAGGGCCCGATACGCAGTATTTT.

This clone was seen only once. The rearrangement links TRBV6-1 to TRBJ2-3; D remains ambiguous. The CDR3 length is 14 residues. Trimming removed 10 bases at V and 0 bases at J, with 14 bases between. Germline CDR1 reads MNHNS; CDR2 reads SASEGT. Here the CDR3 DNA reads TGTGCCACCCTGGATGCATCTAGCACAGATACGCAGTATTTT. Protein: CATLDASSTDTQYF.

This clone was seen only once. The chain carries TRBV5-1 and TRBJ2-1, with TRBD2 identical over 15 bases. V shed 3 bases, J shed 8 bases, and the junction held 12 bases outside the gene matches. Germline loops: CDR1 SGHRS, CDR2 YFSETQ. This CDR3 contains 18 residues. CDR3 amino acids: CASSWTSGRALPPDEQFF. The CDR3 bases are TGCGCCAGCAGCTGGACTAGCGGGAGGGCCCTTCCCCCCGATGAGCAGTTCTTC.

The J gene is TRBJ2-2, the V gene TRBV18; TRBD2 matches at 9 bases. Germline values: CDR1 KGHSH, CDR2 LQKENI. This CDR3 is 19 amino acids long. Unmatched junction bases numbered 15, after V lost 3 bases and J lost 4 bases. The CDR3 coding sequence is TGTGCCAGCTCACCCCATCGACCGGGACTAGCTCGTTCCACCGGGGAGCTGTTTTTT. Translation: CASSPHRPGLARSTGELFF.

Worth noting for this clone: Other nucleotide sequences from this sample produce the same CDR3. The chain couples TRBV19 to TRBJ2-6, with D possibly TRBD1 on 6 matching bases. CDR3 length: 16 amino acids. The V end was cut by 3 bases, the J end by 0 bases, with 9 bases between. The germline V gene has CDR1 LNHDA and CDR2 SQIVND (reference sequence). The CDR3 is CASSIGQISGANVLTF. Here the CDR3 DNA reads TGTGCCAGTAGTATTGGACAGATCTCTGGGGCCAACGTCCTGACTTTC.

The rearrangement joins TRBV15 to TRBJ2-3; D gene unclear. V lost 3 bases to trimming and J lost 0 bases, with 10 bases between them. Germline V gene data show CDR1 as LNHNV and CDR2 as YYDKDF (reference sequence). The CDR3 is made up of 15 amino acids. The CDR3 is CATSRIRTSTDTQYF. In nucleotides, the CDR3 is TGTGCCACCAGCAGGATAAGAACTAGCACAGATACGCAGTATTTT.

The V and J genes are TRBV7-9 and TRBJ2-5; 7 bases agree with TRBD2. CDR3 length: 14 amino acids. J lost 2 bases, V lost 7 bases, and 7 bases had no gene match. Germline CDR1 and CDR2: SEHNR and FQNEAQ (reference sequence). The CDR3 sequence: CASTKYGGQETQYF. Here the CDR3 DNA reads TGTGCCAGCACCAAGTACGGGGGGCAAGAGACCCAGTACTTC. The full variable domain, its missing parts supplied by reference TRBV7-9 and TRBJ2-5, is DTGVSQNPRHKITKRGQNVTFRCDPISEHNRLYWYRQTLGQGPEFLTYFQNEAQLEKSRLLSDRFSAERPKGSFSTLEIQRTEQGDSAMYLCASTKYGGQETQYFGPGTRLLVL.

The V and J genes are TRBV18 and TRBJ1-5; D call uncertain. The germline V and J ends were trimmed by 5 bases and 5 bases, with 13 bases remaining between them. Germline values: CDR1 KGHSH, CDR2 LQKENI. The CDR3 has 14 residues. CDR3 in DNA: TGTGCCAGCTCATCACTAAAGGAAGATCAGCCCCAGCATTTT. This gives the protein CASSSLKEDQPQHF.

This chain links TRBV9 with TRBJ2-6, with D perhaps assigned TRBD1 or TRBD2 (6 bases each). Per germline, CDR1 SGDLS and CDR2 YYNGEE. Trimming stripped 0 bases from V and 1 base from J, with 11 bases between. This CDR3 spans 17 amino acids. DNA for the CDR3: TGTGCCAGCAGCGTAGGGGGGGCGGCATCTGGGGCCAACGTCCTGACTTTC. Protein: CASSVGGAASGANVLTF.

V and J are TRBV28 and TRBJ1-5, with TRBD1 identical over 7 bases. Looked up from germline, CDR1 is MDHEN and CDR2 is SYDVKM. This CDR3 comprises 14 residues. The ends lost 6 bases at V and 9 bases at J; junction bases unmatched: 11. CDR3 residues: CASSFRGGGRPQHF. The DNA for the CDR3 is TGTGCCAGCAGCTTCCGAGGGGGCGGAAGGCCCCAGCATTTT.

This chain connects TRBV5-1 to TRBJ2-7, with 9 bases identical to TRBD1. Trimming removed 0 bases from V and 3 bases from J; junction bases left unmatched: 7. CDR3 length: 16 residues. The germline CDR1 and CDR2 sequences are SGHRS and YFSETQ. Here the CDR3 DNA reads TGCGCCAGCAGCTTGGCGATGGACAGGGGAATCTACGAGCAGTACTTC. This sequence encodes CASSLAMDRGIYEQYF.

This clone has a single count. The genes are TRBV27 and TRBJ2-7, with 7 bases identical to TRBD1. Per germline, CDR1 MNHEY and CDR2 SMNVEV (reference sequence). With V trimmed by 3 bases and J by 7 bases, 3 bases remained unmatched. There are 12 residues in the CDR3. The CDR3 loop is CASSFLQGEQYF. CDR3 nucleotides: TGTGCCAGCAGTTTCCTACAGGGGGAGCAGTACTTC.

The chain carries TRBV28 and TRBJ2-2; D is unclear. The CDR3 consists of 12 residues. Between the trimmed V and J ends, which lost 3 bases and 6 bases, there was a span of 5 bases. Germline CDR1 and CDR2: MDHEN and SYDVKM. The DNA for the CDR3 is TGTGCCAGCAGTTTTTCCGCCGGGGAGCTGTTTTTT. The encoded protein is CASSFSAGELFF.

The chain recombines TRBV6-4 with TRBJ1-1, with D unclear. Germline V gene lookup returns CDR1 MRHNA and CDR2 SNTAGT. Trimming left V 8 bases short and J 1 base short, with 11 bases between. CDR3 size: 13 residues. CDR3 sequence: CASAGGRNTEAFF. In nucleotides, the CDR3 is TGTGCCAGCGCCGGCGGGAGGAACACTGAAGCTTTCTTT.

The chain joins TRBV27 to TRBJ2-6; 9 positions agree with TRBD1. The CDR3 loop spans 18 amino acids. The J segment lost 1 base and the V segment lost 4 bases, leaving 8 bases of the junction unmatched. Germline CDR1 reads MNHEY; CDR2 reads SMNVEV (reference sequence). The CDR3 spells CASSSIRDRASGANVLTF. The CDR3 DNA reads TGTGCCAGCAGTTCCATCCGGGACAGGGCTTCTGGGGCCAACGTCCTGACTTTC.